Below, 2 T cell receptor beta chains from the same sample are listed, as sequenced in a study of cytomegalovirus exposure and HLA in healthy donors. The PCR had 60 Vbeta and 13 Jbeta primers. Sequencing used immunoSEQ multiplex PCR; TCRdb keeps in-frame clones, though not all of them. Of more than 110,000 clones listed, 78% are singletons. Input material: PBMCs. The receptors derive from a male donor in good health and CMV-seronegative.

CDR3 bases: TGTGCCAGCTCACCACCGGGAGATTACGAGCAGTACTTC. Amino acids: CASSPPGDYEQYF. The rearrangement uses TRBV18 and TRBJ2-7; possible D gene TRBD2, 5 bases. Germline V gene data show CDR1 as KGHSH and CDR2 as LQKENI. Trimming cost V 0 bases and J 4 bases, with 7 bases left between them. The CDR3 extends over 13 amino acids.

The chain employs TRBV5-1 and TRBJ2-6, with a possible D match to TRBD1 (5 bases). Trimming shortened V by 4 bases and J by 0 bases, and 11 bases separated the two germline ends. This CDR3 has 16 residues. Germline V lookup: CDR1 SGHRS, CDR2 YFSETQ. The CDR3 bases are TGCGCCAGCAGCCTCGGAGACAGCTCTGGGGCCAACGTCCTGACTTTC. This codes for CASSLGDSSGANVLTF. The full variable domain, completed using reference TRBV5-1 and TRBJ2-6, is KAGVTQTPRYLIKTRGQQVTLSCSPISGHRSVSWYQQTPGQGLQFLFEYFSETQRNKGNFPGRFSGRQFSNSRSEMNVSTLELGDSALYLCASSLGDSSGANVLTFGAGSRLTVL.